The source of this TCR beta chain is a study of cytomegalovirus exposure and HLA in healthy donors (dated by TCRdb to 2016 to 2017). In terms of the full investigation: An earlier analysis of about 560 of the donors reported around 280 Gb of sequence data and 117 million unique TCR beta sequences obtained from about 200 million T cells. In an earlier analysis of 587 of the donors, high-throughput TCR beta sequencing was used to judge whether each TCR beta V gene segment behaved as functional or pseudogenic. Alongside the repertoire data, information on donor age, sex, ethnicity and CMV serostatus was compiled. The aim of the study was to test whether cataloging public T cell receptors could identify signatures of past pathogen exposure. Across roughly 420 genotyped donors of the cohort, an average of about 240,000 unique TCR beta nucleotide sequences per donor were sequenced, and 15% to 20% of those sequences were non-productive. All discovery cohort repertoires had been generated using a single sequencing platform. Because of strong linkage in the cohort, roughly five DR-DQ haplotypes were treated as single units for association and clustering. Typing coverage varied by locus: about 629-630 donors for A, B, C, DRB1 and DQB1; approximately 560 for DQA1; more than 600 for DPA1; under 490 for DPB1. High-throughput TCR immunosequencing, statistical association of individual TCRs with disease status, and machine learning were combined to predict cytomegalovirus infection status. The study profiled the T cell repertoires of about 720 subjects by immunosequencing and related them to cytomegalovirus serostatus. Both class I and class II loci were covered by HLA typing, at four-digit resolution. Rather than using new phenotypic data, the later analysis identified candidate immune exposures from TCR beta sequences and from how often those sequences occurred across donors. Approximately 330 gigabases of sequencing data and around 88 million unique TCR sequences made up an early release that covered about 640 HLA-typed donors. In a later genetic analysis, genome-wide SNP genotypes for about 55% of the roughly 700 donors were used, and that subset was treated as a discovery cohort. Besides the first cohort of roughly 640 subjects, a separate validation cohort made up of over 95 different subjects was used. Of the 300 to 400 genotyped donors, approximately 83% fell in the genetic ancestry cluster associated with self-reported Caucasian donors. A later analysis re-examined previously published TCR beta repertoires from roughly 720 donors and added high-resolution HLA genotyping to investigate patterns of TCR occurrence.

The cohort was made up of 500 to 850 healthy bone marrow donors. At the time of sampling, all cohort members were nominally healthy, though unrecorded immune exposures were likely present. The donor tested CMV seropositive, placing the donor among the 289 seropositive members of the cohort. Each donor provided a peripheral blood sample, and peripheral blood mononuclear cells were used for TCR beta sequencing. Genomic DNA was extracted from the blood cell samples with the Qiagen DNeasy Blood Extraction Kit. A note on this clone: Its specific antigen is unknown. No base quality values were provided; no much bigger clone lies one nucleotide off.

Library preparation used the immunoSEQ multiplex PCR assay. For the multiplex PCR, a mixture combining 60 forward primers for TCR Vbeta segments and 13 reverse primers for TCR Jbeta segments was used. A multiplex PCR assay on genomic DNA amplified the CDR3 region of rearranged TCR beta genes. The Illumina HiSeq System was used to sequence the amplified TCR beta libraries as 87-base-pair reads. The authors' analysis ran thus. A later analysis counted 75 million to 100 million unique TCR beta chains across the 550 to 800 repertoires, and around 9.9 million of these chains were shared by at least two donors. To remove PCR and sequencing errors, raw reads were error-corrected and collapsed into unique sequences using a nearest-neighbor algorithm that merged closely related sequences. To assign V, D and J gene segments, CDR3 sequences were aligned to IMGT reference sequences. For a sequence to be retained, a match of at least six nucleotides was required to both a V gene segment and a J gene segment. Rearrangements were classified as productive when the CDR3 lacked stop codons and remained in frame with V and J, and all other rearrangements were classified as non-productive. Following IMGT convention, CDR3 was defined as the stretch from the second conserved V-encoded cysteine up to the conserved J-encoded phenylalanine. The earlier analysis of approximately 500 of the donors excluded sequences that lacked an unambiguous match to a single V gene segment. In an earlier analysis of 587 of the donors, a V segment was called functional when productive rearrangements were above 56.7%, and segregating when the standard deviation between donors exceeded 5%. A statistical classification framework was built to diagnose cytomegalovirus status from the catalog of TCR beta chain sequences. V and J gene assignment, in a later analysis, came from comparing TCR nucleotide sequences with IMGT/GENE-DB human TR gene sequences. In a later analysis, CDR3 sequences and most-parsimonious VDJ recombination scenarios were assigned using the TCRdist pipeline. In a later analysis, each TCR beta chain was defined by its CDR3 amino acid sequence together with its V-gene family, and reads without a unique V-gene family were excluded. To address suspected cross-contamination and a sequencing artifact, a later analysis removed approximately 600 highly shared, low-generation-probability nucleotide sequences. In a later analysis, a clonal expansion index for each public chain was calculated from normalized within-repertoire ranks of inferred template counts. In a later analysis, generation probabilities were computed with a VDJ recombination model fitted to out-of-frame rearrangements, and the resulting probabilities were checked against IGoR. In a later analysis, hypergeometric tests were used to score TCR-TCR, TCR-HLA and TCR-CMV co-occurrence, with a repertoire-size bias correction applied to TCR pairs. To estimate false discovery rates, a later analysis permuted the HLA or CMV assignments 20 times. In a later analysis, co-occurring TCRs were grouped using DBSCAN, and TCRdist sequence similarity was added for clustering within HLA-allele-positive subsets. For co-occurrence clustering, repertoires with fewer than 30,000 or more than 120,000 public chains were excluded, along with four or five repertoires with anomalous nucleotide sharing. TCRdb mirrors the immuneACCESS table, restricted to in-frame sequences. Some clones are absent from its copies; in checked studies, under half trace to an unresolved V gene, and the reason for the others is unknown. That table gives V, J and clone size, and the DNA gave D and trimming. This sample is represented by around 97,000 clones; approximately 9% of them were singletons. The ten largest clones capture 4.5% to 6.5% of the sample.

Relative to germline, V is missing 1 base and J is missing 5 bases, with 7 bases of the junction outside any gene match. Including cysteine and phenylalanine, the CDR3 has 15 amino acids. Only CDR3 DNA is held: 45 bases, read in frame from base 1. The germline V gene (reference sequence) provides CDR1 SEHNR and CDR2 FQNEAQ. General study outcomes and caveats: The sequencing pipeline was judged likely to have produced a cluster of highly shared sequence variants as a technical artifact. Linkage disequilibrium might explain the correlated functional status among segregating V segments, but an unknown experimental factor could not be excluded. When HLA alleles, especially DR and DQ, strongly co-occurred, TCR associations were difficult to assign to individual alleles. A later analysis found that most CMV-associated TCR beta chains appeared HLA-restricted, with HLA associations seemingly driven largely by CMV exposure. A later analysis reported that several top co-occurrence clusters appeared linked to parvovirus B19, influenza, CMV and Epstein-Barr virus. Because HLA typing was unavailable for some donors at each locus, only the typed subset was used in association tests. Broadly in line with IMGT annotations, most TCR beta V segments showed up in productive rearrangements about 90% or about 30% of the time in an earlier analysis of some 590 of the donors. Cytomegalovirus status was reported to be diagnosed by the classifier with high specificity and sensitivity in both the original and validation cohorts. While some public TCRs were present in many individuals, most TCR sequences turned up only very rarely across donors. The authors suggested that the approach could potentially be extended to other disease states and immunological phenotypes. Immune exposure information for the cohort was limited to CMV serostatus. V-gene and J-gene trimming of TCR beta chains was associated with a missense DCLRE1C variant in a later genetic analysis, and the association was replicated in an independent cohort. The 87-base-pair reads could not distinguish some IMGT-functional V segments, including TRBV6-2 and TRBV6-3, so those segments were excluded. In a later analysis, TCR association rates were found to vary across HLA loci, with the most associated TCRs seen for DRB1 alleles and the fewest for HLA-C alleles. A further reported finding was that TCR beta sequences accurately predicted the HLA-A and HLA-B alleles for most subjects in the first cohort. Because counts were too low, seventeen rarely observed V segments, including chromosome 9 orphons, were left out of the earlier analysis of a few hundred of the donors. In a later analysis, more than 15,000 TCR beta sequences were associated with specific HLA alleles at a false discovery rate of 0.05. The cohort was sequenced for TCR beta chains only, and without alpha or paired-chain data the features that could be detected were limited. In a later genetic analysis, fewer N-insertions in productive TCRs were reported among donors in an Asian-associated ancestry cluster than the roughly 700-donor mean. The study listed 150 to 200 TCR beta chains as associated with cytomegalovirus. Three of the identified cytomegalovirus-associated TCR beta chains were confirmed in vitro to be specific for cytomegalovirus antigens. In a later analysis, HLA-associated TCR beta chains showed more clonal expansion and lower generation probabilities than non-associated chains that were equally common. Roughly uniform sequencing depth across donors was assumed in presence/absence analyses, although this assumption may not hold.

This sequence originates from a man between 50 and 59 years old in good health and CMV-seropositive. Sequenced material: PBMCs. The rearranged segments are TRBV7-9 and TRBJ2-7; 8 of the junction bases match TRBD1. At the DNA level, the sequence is TGTGCCAGCAGCTTAGGTGGGGACAGGTTTAACGAGCAGTACTTC. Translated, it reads CASSLGGDRFNEQYF.